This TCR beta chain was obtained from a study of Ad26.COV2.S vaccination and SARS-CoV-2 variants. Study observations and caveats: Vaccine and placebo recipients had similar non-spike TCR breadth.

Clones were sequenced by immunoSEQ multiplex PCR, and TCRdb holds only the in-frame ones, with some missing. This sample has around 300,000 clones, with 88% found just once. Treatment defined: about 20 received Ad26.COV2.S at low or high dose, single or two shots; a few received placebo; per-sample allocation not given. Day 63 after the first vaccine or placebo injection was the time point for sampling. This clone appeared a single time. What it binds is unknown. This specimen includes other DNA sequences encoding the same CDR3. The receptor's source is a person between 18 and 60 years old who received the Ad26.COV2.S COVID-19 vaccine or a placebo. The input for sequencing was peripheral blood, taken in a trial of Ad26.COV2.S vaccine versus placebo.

The CDR3 coding sequence is TGTGCCTGGTCGGGTTATGGCTACACCTTC. This sequence encodes CAWSGYGYTF. The chain is built from TRBV30 and TRBJ1-2; D gene ambiguous. V was clipped by 5 bases and J by 5 bases, with 6 bases between them. The germline gives CDR1 GTSNPN, CDR2 SVGIG (reference sequence). The CDR3 is 10 amino acids.